These 28 T cell receptor beta chains were sequenced from one sample in a study of shared clonotypes between healthy human individuals. The data were produced by immunoSEQ multiplex PCR, yet TCRdb's version contains in-frame clones alone and is incomplete. The data contain millions of clones, 90% to 95% of them seen just once; the ten biggest clones take up about 0.13%. What was sequenced was naive CD4+ T cells sorted from blood. The subset is: CD45RA+ positively selected. Source of these receptors: a man aged 18 to 35 in good health.

The chain carries TRBV7-9 and TRBJ2-7, with a weak D call TRBD2 (5 bases). Trimming took 2 bases from V and 1 from J, leaving 18 bases between them. CDR3 length: 17 amino acids. CDR1 and CDR2 from the germline V gene are SEHNR and FQNEAQ (reference sequence). The DNA of the CDR3 is TGTGCCAGCAGCTTAACGACGTGGGCTAGCCCTTCCTACGAGCAGTACTTC. Encoded protein: CASSLTTWASPSYEQYF.

The rearrangement joins TRBV7-9 to TRBJ1-5; D uncertain. V was shortened by 1 base and J by 6 bases, with 13 bases between the two germline ends. Germline V gene data show CDR1 as SEHNR and CDR2 as FQNEAQ (reference sequence). This CDR3 contains 15 residues. The CDR3 coding sequence is TGTGCCAGCAGCTTAGGAGACCTGGGGATTCAGCCCCAGCATTTT. Translation: CASSLGDLGIQPQHF. Combining the CDR3 with reference TRBV7-9 and TRBJ1-5 gives the whole variable domain DTGVSQNPRHKITKRGQNVTFRCDPISEHNRLYWYRQTLGQGPEFLTYFQNEAQLEKSRLLSDRFSAERPKGSFSTLEIQRTEQGDSAMYLCASSLGDLGIQPQHFGDGTRLSIL.

The chain is built from TRBV6-5 and TRBJ2-2; the D gene is possibly TRBD1 (6 bases). The CDR3 extends over 15 amino acids. Germline assignment: CDR1 MNHEY and CDR2 SVGAGI. V was trimmed by 6 bases and J by 0 bases, leaving 11 bases between them. The CDR3 DNA sequence: TGTGCCAGCAGGGGGTACAGGGCGAACACCGGGGAGCTGTTTTTT. Encoded protein: CASRGYRANTGELFF.

This rearrangement joins TRBV30 to TRBJ2-7; D is uncertain. The germline gives CDR1 GTSNPN, CDR2 SVGIG (reference sequence). CDR3 size: 10 residues. V shed 5 bases and J shed 2 bases, with 4 bases lying between them. The DNA of the CDR3 is TGTGCCTGGGGGGCCTACGAGCAGTACTTC. Translation gives CAWGAYEQYF. The full variable domain, rest sourced from reference TRBV30 and TRBJ2-7, is SQTIHQWPATLVQPVGSPLSLECTVEGTSNPNLYWYRQAAGRGLQLLFYSVGIGQISSEVPQNLSASRPQDRQFILSSKKLLLSDSGFYLCAWGAYEQYFGPGTRLTVT.

The chain is built from TRBV5-5 and TRBJ1-6; TRBD1 agrees at 9 bases. This CDR3 has 15 residues. Trimming took 0 bases from V and 10 from J; bases not matched to a gene: 5. Looked up from germline, CDR1 is SGHKS and CDR2 is YYEKEE (reference sequence). CDR3 nucleotides: TGTGCCAGCAGCTTGGAGGGACAGGGATACTCACCCCTCCACTTT. Protein sequence: CASSLEGQGYSPLHF.

The rearrangement links TRBV7-2 to TRBJ2-7; D is perhaps TRBD2 (6 bases). V lost 7 bases and J lost 4, with 17 bases in between. The CDR3 contains 14 residues. Germline values: CDR1 SGHTA, CDR2 FQGNSA. CDR3 DNA sequence: TGTGCCAGCACGGCCACTTTGGGGGGTTACGAGCAGTACTTC. This translates into CASTATLGGYEQYF.

The rearrangement links TRBV7-9 to TRBJ1-1, with D possibly TRBD1 on 5 matching bases. The germline V gene encodes CDR1 SEHNR and CDR2 FQNEAQ (reference sequence). This CDR3 has 16 residues. V shed 5 bases and J shed 1 base, with 17 bases lying between them. The DNA for the CDR3 is TGTGCCAGCAGCCAAAGTTCTTGGACAACGAACACTGAAGCTTTCTTT. Translation gives CASSQSSWTTNTEAFF.

The chain joins TRBV9 to TRBJ2-7; 11 bases agree with TRBD1. The germline CDR1 and CDR2 sequences are SGDLS and YYNGEE. The V and J ends lost 4 bases and 0 bases, in that order; junction bases with no gene match: 6. The CDR3 is 16 amino acids. The CDR3 DNA follows: TGTGCCAGCAGCCCCGGGGACAGGGGGAGCTCCTACGAGCAGTACTTC. Amino acid sequence: CASSPGDRGSSYEQYF.

This sequence joins TRBV29-1 and TRBJ2-3; 12 positions agree with TRBD2. Germline CDR1 reads SQVTM; CDR2 reads ANQGSEA. The ends lost 7 bases at V and 5 bases at J; junction bases unmatched: 7. The CDR3 spans 14 residues. CDR3 in DNA: TGCAGCGCCCCGACTAGCGGGGGAGTAGATACGCAGTATTTT. Its translation: CSAPTSGGVDTQYF.

Written as DNA, the CDR3 is TGTGCCAGCAGCTTAGCGAGGACAGCCCCCCACGAGCAGTACTTC. It specifies CASSLARTAPHEQYF. The chain uses TRBV7-2 and TRBJ2-7; D possibly corresponds to TRBD1 (6 bases). The germline V gene has CDR1 SGHTA and CDR2 FQGNSA. V gave up 0 bases and J gave up 5 bases, with 14 bases separating them. The CDR3 sequence is 15 residues long.

The rearrangement links TRBV11-2 to TRBJ2-5, with 9 nucleotides matching TRBD2. The CDR3 is 16 amino acids. V was pared by 0 bases and J by 4 bases, with 6 bases of the junction left unmatched. Germline V gene sequence: CDR1 SGHAT, CDR2 FQNNGV. CDR3 DNA: TGTGCCAGCAGCTTAGATCCCCTAGCGGGAAGAGAGACCCAGTACTTC. Translated: CASSLDPLAGRETQYF.

The chain is built from TRBV7-9 and TRBJ1-3; TRBD1 might be the D (5 bases). From germline, CDR1 is SEHNR and CDR2 FQNEAQ (reference sequence). V lost 7 bases to trimming and J lost 0 bases, with 16 bases between them. CDR3 size: 16 residues. The CDR3 DNA sequence: TGTGCCAGCACAATGGGGACGGAGGACTCTGGAAACACCATATATTTT. This codes for CASTMGTEDSGNTIYF.

The V gene is TRBV7-3, the J gene TRBJ1-2; D remains unclear. The ends were cut back, 5 bases at V and 6 bases at J, with 19 bases in the middle. The CDR3 has 15 amino acids. Looked up from germline, CDR1 is SGHTA and CDR2 is FQGTGA. The CDR3 nucleotides are TGTGCCAGCAGCCCCGCGCGGGGTAGCCGGGATGGCTACACCTTC. This sequence encodes CASSPARGSRDGYTF.

This chain joins TRBV28 and TRBJ1-3; D perhaps matches TRBD1 (5 bases). The CDR3 sequence is 15 residues long. Germline CDR1 and CDR2: MDHEN and SYDVKM. With 4 bases removed from V and 0 bases from J, the gap between germline ends came to 10 bases. Here the CDR3 reads CASSSAGSSGNTIYF. The CDR3, as DNA: TGTGCCAGCAGTTCCGCAGGGAGCTCTGGAAACACCATATATTTT.

This clone was seen just once. The chain joins TRBV19 to TRBJ1-2; TRBD1 is a possible D gene (5 bases). The CDR3 runs to 14 residues. The germline CDR1 and CDR2 sequences are LNHDA and SQIVND (reference sequence). The germline V and J ends were trimmed by 4 bases and 2 bases, with 11 bases remaining between them. The CDR3: CASSTPGLNYGYTF. The CDR3 DNA is TGTGCCAGTAGTACCCCGGGACTGAACTATGGCTACACCTTC.

This clone was observed a single time. The V call is TRBV28, the J call TRBJ1-6; 7 bases map to TRBD1. Germline V CDR1 and CDR2: MDHEN, SYDVKM. This CDR3 has 15 residues. V trimming: 3 bases; J trimming: 7 bases; junction bases outside the gene matches: 6. This chain's CDR3 is CASSFPTGANSPLHF. Here the CDR3 DNA reads TGTGCCAGCAGTTTCCCCACAGGGGCCAATTCACCCCTCCACTTT.

Of note for this clone: Other DNA sequences in the same sample also yield this CDR3. The gene calls are TRBV20-1 and TRBJ2-5, with a possible D match to TRBD1 (6 bases). The germline V gene encodes CDR1 DFQATT and CDR2 SNEGSKA (reference sequence). This CDR3 region has 11 residues. Trimming shortened V by 1 base and J by 7 bases, and 7 bases separated the two germline ends. The CDR3 loop is CSARGGGTQYF. CDR3 coding DNA: TGCAGTGCTAGAGGAGGGGGGACCCAGTACTTC.

The chain uses TRBV5-1 and TRBJ2-7, with 9 bases aligning to TRBD1. Germline V gene data show CDR1 as SGHRS and CDR2 as YFSETQ. The V gene end was trimmed by 4 bases and the J gene end by 2 bases; junction bases not matched to a gene: 7. The CDR3 is 15 residues long. CDR3 in DNA: TGCGCCAGCAGCGAACAGGGGGCACATACCTACGAGCAGTACTTC. Protein sequence: CASSEQGAHTYEQYF.

This chain connects TRBV5-6 to TRBJ1-1, with unresolved D. Trimming pared 4 bases from V and 1 base from J, leaving 8 bases between. The CDR3 consists of 13 residues. Germline V gene lookup returns CDR1 SGHDT and CDR2 YYEEEE. This CDR3 reads CASSGRPNTEAFF. The DNA of the CDR3 is TGTGCCAGCAGCGGACGGCCGAACACTGAAGCTTTCTTT.

The V call is TRBV23-1, the J call TRBJ2-6; D gene ambiguous. TRBV23-1 is given ORF status, its function remaining uncertain. V was trimmed by 0 bases and J by 0 bases, leaving 12 bases between them. The CDR3 extends over 18 amino acids. CDR3 loop: CASSQSGMQNSGANVLTF. In nucleotides, the CDR3 is TGCGCCAGCAGTCAATCGGGGATGCAGAACTCTGGGGCCAACGTCCTGACTTTC.

The chain has TRBV6-5 and TRBJ1-2; D gene ambiguous. The CDR3 is made up of 13 amino acids. The germline V gene has CDR1 MNHEY and CDR2 SVGAGI. Trimming took 6 bases from V and 7 from J, leaving 15 bases between them. CDR3 coding DNA: TGTGCCAGCAGCCCCCGCGTGGAGATTGGCTACACCTTC. This codes for CASSPRVEIGYTF.

This clone was recorded only once. The V call is TRBV5-8, the J call TRBJ1-2; TRBD1 is a possible D gene (5 bases). The CDR3 runs 15 residues. The V end was cut by 0 bases, the J end by 5 bases, with 14 bases between. Germline CDR1 SGHTS, CDR2 YDEGEE. CDR3 coding DNA: TGTGCCAGCAGCTTGGAGCGCAGGGTGGGTTATGGCTACACCTTC. Its translation: CASSLERRVGYGYTF. Based on the CDR3 plus reference TRBV5-8 and TRBJ1-2, the full variable domain is EAGVTQSPTHLIKTRGQQATLRCSPISGHTSVYWYQQALGLGLQFLLWYDEGEERNRGNFPPRFSGRQFPNYSSELNVNALELEDSALYLCASSLERRVGYGYTFGSGTRLTVV.

The V gene is TRBV10-3, the J gene TRBJ2-3; 7 bases agree with TRBD2. Germline values: CDR1 ENHRY, CDR2 SYGVKD. J gave up 2 bases and V 10 bases, and 6 bases lay outside the gene matches. This CDR3 is built from 13 residues. The CDR3 here is CATLGGDTDTQYF. The CDR3 nucleotides are TGTGCCACCTTGGGGGGGGACACAGATACGCAGTATTTT.

The rearrangement uses TRBV5-6 and TRBJ2-7; 9 bases align to TRBD2. The CDR3 extends over 15 amino acids. Germline CDR1 is SGHDT and CDR2 is YYEEEE. The V and J ends lost 1 base and 1 base, in that order; junction bases with no gene match: 3. The CDR3 region has the DNA TGTGCCAGCAGCTTGAGACTAGCGGTTTCCTACGAGCAGTACTTC. This encodes CASSLRLAVSYEQYF.

This chain uses TRBV28 with TRBJ1-4; D remains ambiguous. The CDR3 sequence is 12 residues long. Germline V gene lookup returns CDR1 MDHEN and CDR2 SYDVKM. V lost 6 bases and J 4 bases, leaving 6 bases between the germline ends. CDR3 nucleotide sequence: TGTGCCAGCAGCCTTATTAATGAAAAACTGTTTTTT. This sequence encodes CASSLINEKLFF.

The genes are TRBV5-6 and TRBJ2-6; 10 nucleotides agree with TRBD1. J was trimmed by 0 bases and V by 4 bases; bases with no gene match: 4. Germline V lookup: CDR1 SGHDT, CDR2 YYEEEE. The CDR3 is 17 residues long. CDR3 protein: CASSRDRGSSGANVLTF. CDR3 DNA: TGTGCCAGCAGCAGGGACAGGGGAAGCTCTGGGGCCAACGTCCTGACTTTC.

V is TRBV27 and J is TRBJ2-4, with D perhaps matching TRBD1 (6 bases). Looked up from germline, CDR1 is MNHEY and CDR2 is SMNVEV (reference sequence). V gave up 4 bases and J gave up 1 base, with 11 bases separating them. The CDR3 loop spans 15 amino acids. The CDR3, as DNA: TGTGCCAGCAGTTGGGGTACAGGGGCCAAAAACATTCAGTACTTC. Amino acid sequence: CASSWGTGAKNIQYF.

V gene TRBV4-1 combines with J gene TRBJ2-1; no firm D call. Between the trimmed V and J ends, which lost 4 bases and 3 bases, there was a span of 10 bases. The CDR3 is made up of 14 amino acids. The germline V gene has CDR1 MGHRA and CDR2 YSYEKL. CDR3 residues: CASSLDPNYNEQFF. The CDR3 region has the DNA TGCGCCAGCAGCCTAGACCCGAACTACAATGAGCAGTTCTTC.